These T cell receptor beta chains were read from a single sample in a study of shared clonotypes between healthy human individuals. Here immunoSEQ multiplex PCR was the method, and the copy in TCRdb shows in-frame clones only, minus some. The table lists about 550,000 clones, roughly 95% of them singletons. The specimen sequenced was naive CD8+ T cells sorted from blood. These receptors came from a woman under 40 in good health. Each CDR3 is given with its conserved first and last residue. Not all rows give a size; the values are once, few, many and, for expanded clones, a class.

clone_size v_call cdr3_aa
NA TRBV27 CASSFQGNYGYTF
once TRBV28 CASSPYLSSYNEQFF
NA TRBV19 CASTWTSGRENEQFF
NA TRBV30 CAWSGTTGAIFSGYTF
NA TRBV5-4 CASSEQGITEAFF
once TRBV9 CASSATRDSPYEQYF
once TRBV28 CASSLYQNTEAFF
NA TRBV25-1 CASSAGGQQNTEAFF
NA TRBV27 CATSRVGTGTYEQYF
NA TRBV5-6 CASSLGQLMNTEAFF
NA TRBV4-1 CASSQDEVGDLYNEQFF
NA TRBV1 CTSSQSVLRETTDTQYF
NA TRBV21-1 CASSKAQRQGNEKLFF
NA TRBV6-5 CASSYGYTNTEAFF
once TRBV7-9 CASTLGGTLAYEQYF
NA TRBV7-9 CASSFTGHSYEQYF
NA TRBV11-1 CASSRGQDQETQYF
NA TRBV14 CASSQGGGFEQYF
NA TRBV27 CASSPGTSGGTDTQYF
NA TRBV28 CATHGASESSYNEQFF
NA TRBV25-1 CASSATLGGTEAFF
NA TRBV14 CASSLASSSVGFSGQYF